This T cell receptor beta chain was documented in a study of sequential checkpoint blockade in melanoma. Whole-study context: Patients were randomized 1:1 to nivolumab-then-ipilimumab or ipilimumab-then-nivolumab first-line.

Noted treatment: randomized to nivolumab then ipilimumab (arm A) or the reverse (arm B). Repertoires were generated with immunoSEQ multiplex PCR, while TCRdb's copy carries only in-frame clones and drops some. This sample has about 22,000 clones, with approximately 80% found just once. The TCR comes from a human donor with melanoma. The source was CD8+ T cells sorted from blood (inferred from file names), collected from a patient given nivolumab and ipilimumab in sequence.

The chain's CDR3 is CASSWTGYNEQFF. The CDR3, as DNA: TGTGCCAGCAGTTGGACAGGTTACAATGAGCAGTTCTTC. The V and J genes are TRBV27 and TRBJ2-1; 7 bases are a match to TRBD1. The length of the CDR3 is 13 residues. Germline CDR1 reads MNHEY; CDR2 reads SMNVEV (reference sequence). The V segment lost 4 bases and the J segment 4 bases; nucleotides outside the gene matches: 1.